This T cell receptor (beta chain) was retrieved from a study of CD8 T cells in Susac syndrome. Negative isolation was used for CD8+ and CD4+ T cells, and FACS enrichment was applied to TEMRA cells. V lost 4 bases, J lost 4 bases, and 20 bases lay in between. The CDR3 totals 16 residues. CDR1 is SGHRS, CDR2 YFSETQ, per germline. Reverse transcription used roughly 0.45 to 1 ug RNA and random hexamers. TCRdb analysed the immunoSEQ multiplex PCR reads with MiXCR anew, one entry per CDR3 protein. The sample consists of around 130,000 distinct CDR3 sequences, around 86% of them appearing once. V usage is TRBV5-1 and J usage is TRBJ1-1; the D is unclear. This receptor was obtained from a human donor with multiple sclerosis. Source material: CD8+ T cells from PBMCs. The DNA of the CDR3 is TGCGCCAGCAGCGAGGAACCTTTCGCGTTGGGCACTGAAGCTTTCTTT. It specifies CASSEEPFALGTEAFF. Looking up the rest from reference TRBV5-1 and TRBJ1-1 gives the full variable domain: KAGVTQTPRYLIKTRGQQVTLSCSPISGHRSVSWYQQTPGQGLQFLFEYFSETQRNKGNFPGRFSGRQFSNSRSEMNVSTLELGDSALYLCASSEEPFALGTEAFFGQGTRLTVV.